This entry describes one T cell receptor beta chain. This sample is drawn from a study of cytomegalovirus exposure and HLA in healthy donors. Measured with immunoSEQ multiplex PCR; TCRdb has only the in-frame clones, and not every one. The sample includes some 120,000 clones, 80% to 90% of them seen just once. Deletions cut 5 bases from V and 4 bases from J, with 12 bases between. CDR1 is SEHNR, CDR2 FQNEAQ, per germline (reference sequence). The CDR3 runs 14 residues. The sequence was collected from a woman aged 18-29 years in good health and CMV-seronegative. Sequencing input: PBMCs. V gene TRBV7-9 combines with J gene TRBJ2-1, with TRBD2 as a possible D gene (5 bases). CDR3 nucleotide sequence: TGTGCCAGCAGCCTAAGGACGGGGTACAATGAGCAGTTCTTC. Protein: CASSLRTGYNEQFF.